Below, one TCR beta chain is given with its context. Assay used: immunoSEQ multiplex PCR; TCRdb lists only in-frame clones, some missing. Of roughly 140,000 clones in the sample, 84% were seen once. The sample comes from a study of blood T cell repertoires in COVID-19. Study-level information: In each case, the material was cDNA or gDNA derived from T cells, B-cell-depleted T cells, or PBMCs.

CDR3 length: 17 residues. The chain links TRBV12-2 to TRBJ2-7; TRBD2 is the table's D call and was not checked against the DNA. TRBV12-2 is given as a pseudogene. The source material was peripheral blood. The source is a man aged 55 to 70 with active or convalescent COVID-19. CDR3 region: CASRLAQEGTLSYEQYV. The DNA of the CDR3 is TGTGCAAGTCGCTTAGCGCAGGAGGGAACCTTATCCTACGAGCAGTACGTC.